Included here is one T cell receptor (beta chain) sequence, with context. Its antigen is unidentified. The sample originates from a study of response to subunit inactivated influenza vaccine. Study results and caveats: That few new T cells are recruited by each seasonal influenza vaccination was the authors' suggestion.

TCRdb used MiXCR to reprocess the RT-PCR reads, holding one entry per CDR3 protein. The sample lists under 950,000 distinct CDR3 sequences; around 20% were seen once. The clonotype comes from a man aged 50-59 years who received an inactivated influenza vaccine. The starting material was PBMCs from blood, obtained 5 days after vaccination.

In DNA form, the CDR3 reads TGTGCCAGCACGCATGTGAACACCGGGGAGCTGTTTTTT. Amino acids: CASTHVNTGELFF. The chain uses TRBV28 and TRBJ2-2; D uncertain. The V end lost 7 bases, the J end lost 1 base, and 7 bases lay between the germline ends. This CDR3 has 13 residues. Germline V lookup: CDR1 MDHEN, CDR2 SYDVKM.